These 24 T cell receptor beta chains were sequenced from one sample in a study of blood T cell repertoires in COVID-19. Method: immunoSEQ multiplex PCR; TCRdb's copy keeps in-frame clones and lacks some. The sample carries under 200,000 clones, approximately 84% recorded once. Source material: peripheral blood. These TCRs come from a woman over 75 with acute or convalescent COVID-19.

In nucleotides, the CDR3 is TGTGCCAGCTCACCCGAGTTTCCAGGGCAGCCCCAGCATTTT. Protein sequence: CASSPEFPGQPQHF. V usage is TRBV6-5 and J usage is TRBJ1-5, with a possible D match to TRBD1 (5 bases). Germline values: CDR1 MNHEY, CDR2 SVGAGI. V was clipped by 8 bases and J by 7 bases, with 18 bases between them. The CDR3 is 14 amino acids.

This chain connects TRBV6-5 to TRBJ2-2; no clear D. The V end was cut by 6 bases, the J end by 0 bases, with 8 bases between. The CDR3 runs to 14 residues. Germline CDR1 is MNHEY and CDR2 is SVGAGI. CDR3: CASRAYPNTGELFF. DNA for the CDR3: TGTGCCAGCAGAGCATACCCGAACACCGGGGAGCTGTTTTTT.

The rearrangement uses TRBV10-1 and TRBJ2-3; perhaps TRBD2 as D (5 bases). The CDR3 covers 12 residues. Germline-derived CDR1 and CDR2 are WNHNN and SYGVQD (reference sequence). Between the trimmed V and J ends, which lost 9 bases and 3 bases, there was a span of 10 bases. Here the CDR3 reads CAREVWTDTQYF. As DNA, the CDR3 is TGCGCCAGGGAGGTTTGGACAGATACGCAGTATTTT.

This clone was observed a few times. This rearrangement joins TRBV3-1 (or the pseudogene TRBV3-2) to TRBJ2-5; 10 nucleotides align to TRBD2. The CDR3 length is 16 residues. Looked up from germline, CDR1 is LGHDT and CDR2 is YNNKEL (reference sequence). V lost 0 bases, J lost 4 bases, and 5 bases stayed unmatched. CDR3 in amino acids: CASSQEPSGRVETQYF. The CDR3 bases are TGTGCCAGCAGCCAAGAACCTAGCGGGAGAGTAGAGACCCAGTACTTC.

The J gene is TRBJ2-5, the V gene TRBV3-1 (or the pseudogene TRBV3-2); no reliable D call. The germline gives CDR1 LGHDT, CDR2 YNNKEL (reference sequence). This CDR3 region has 13 residues. Trimming shortened V by 0 bases and J by 4 bases, and 6 bases separated the two germline ends. The CDR3 protein is CASSQDAVETQYF. The CDR3 DNA reads TGTGCCAGCAGCCAAGATGCGGTAGAGACCCAGTACTTC.

V gene TRBV5-1 combines with J gene TRBJ1-1; D is undetermined. The CDR3 runs to 14 residues. Trimming shortened V by 0 bases and J by 0 bases, and 6 bases separated the two germline ends. CDR1 and CDR2 from the germline V gene are SGHRS and YFSETQ. The CDR3 DNA is TGCGCCAGCAGCTTGGTCGTGTTGAACACTGAAGCTTTCTTT. This sequence encodes CASSLVVLNTEAFF.

This clone was counted once. CDR3 amino acids: CASSFSSGSQYF. The CDR3 DNA follows: TGTGCCAGCAGCTTCTCTAGCGGGAGCCAGTATTTT. The V call is TRBV7-2, the J call TRBJ2-3; TRBD2 agrees at 10 bases. In germline, CDR1 is SGHTA, CDR2 FQGNSA. This CDR3 has 12 residues. Trimming at V came to 3 bases and at J to 12 bases, leaving 3 bases not matched to a gene.

The chain links TRBV20-1 to TRBJ2-7; a weak D match, TRBD1 (6 bases). V was pared by 3 bases and J by 5 bases, with 17 bases between. The CDR3 length is 14 residues. Germline V lookup: CDR1 DFQATT, CDR2 SNEGSKA (reference sequence). CDR3 protein: CSASDTGRAHEQYF. CDR3 sequence (DNA): TGCAGTGCTAGTGATACAGGGAGAGCCCACGAGCAGTACTTC.

The J gene is TRBJ2-7, the V gene TRBV18, with 13 bases identical to TRBD2. V lost 3 bases, J lost 5 bases, and 7 bases stayed unmatched. Germline V lookup: CDR1 KGHSH, CDR2 LQKENI. The CDR3 loop spans 16 amino acids. DNA for the CDR3: TGTGCCAGCTCACCTGAGACTAGCGGGAGGACCCACGAGCAGTACTTC. Amino acid sequence: CASSPETSGRTHEQYF. The complete variable domain, with remaining parts taken from reference TRBV18 and TRBJ2-7, reads NAGVMQNPRHLVRRRGQEARLRCSPMKGHSHVYWYRQLPEEGLKFMVYLQKENIIDESGMPKERFSAEFPKEGPSILRIQQVVRGDSAAYFCASSPETSGRTHEQYFGPGTRLTVT.

The gene calls are TRBV11-2 and TRBJ1-6, with D uncertain. Between the trimmed V and J ends, which lost 4 bases and 7 bases, there was a span of 14 bases. CDR3 length: 15 residues. Germline V CDR1 and CDR2: SGHAT, FQNNGV. CDR3 in amino acids: CASSYVSARNSPLHF. The DNA of the CDR3 is TGTGCCAGCAGCTACGTATCAGCGAGGAATTCACCCCTCCACTTT. Variable domain in full (rest from reference TRBV11-2 and TRBJ1-6): EAGVAQSPRYKIIEKRQSVAFWCNPISGHATLYWYQQILGQGPKLLIQFQNNGVVDDSQLPKDRFSAERLKGVDSTLKIQPAKLEDSAVYLCASSYVSARNSPLHFGNGTRLTVT.

V usage is TRBV6-2 or TRBV6-3 and J usage is TRBJ1-1; the D is unclear. The germline V and J ends were trimmed by 5 bases and 4 bases, with 14 bases remaining between them. This CDR3 has 14 amino acids. CDR1 and CDR2 (germline): MNHEY, SVGEGT. The CDR3 is CASSPDLEGTEAFF. As DNA, the CDR3 is TGTGCCAGCAGTCCAGACTTGGAGGGCACTGAAGCTTTCTTT.

The gene calls are TRBV15 and TRBJ1-5; D is unresolved. Looked up from germline, CDR1 is LNHNV and CDR2 is YYDKDF (reference sequence). CDR3 length: 21 residues. V lost 3 bases and J 0 bases, leaving 27 bases between the germline ends. The CDR3, as DNA: TGTGCCACCAGCAGTCCCCAAGAGGGTCGCCTCCATGAATATAGCAATCAGCCCCAGCATTTT. This encodes CATSSPQEGRLHEYSNQPQHF.

This chain links TRBV3-1 (or the pseudogene TRBV3-2) with TRBJ1-6; TRBD1 is a possible D gene (5 bases). The length of the CDR3 is 14 residues. Trimming left V 0 bases short and J 10 bases short, with 10 bases between. CDR1 is LGHDT and CDR2 is YNNKEL in the germline V gene (reference sequence). The CDR3 loop is CASSQDSGRSPLHF. As DNA, the CDR3 is TGTGCCAGCAGCCAAGATTCAGGGAGGTCACCCCTCCACTTT.

This sequence joins TRBV7-3 and TRBJ2-1; the match to TRBD2 covers 9 bases. CDR3 length: 16 residues. Germline-derived CDR1 and CDR2 are SGHTA and FQGTGA. The V segment lost 5 bases and the J segment 7 bases; nucleotides outside the gene matches: 12. CDR3 amino acids: CASSPYGTSPGNEQFF. The DNA for the CDR3 is TGTGCCAGCAGCCCCTACGGGACTAGCCCAGGAAATGAGCAGTTCTTC.

The rearrangement joins TRBV3-1 (or the pseudogene TRBV3-2) to TRBJ2-7, with D possibly matching TRBD1 (7 bases). CDR1 is LGHDT, CDR2 YNNKEL, per germline (reference sequence). The CDR3 runs 15 residues. The V end lost 4 bases, the J end lost 1 base, and 14 bases lay between the germline ends. In DNA form, the CDR3 reads TGTGCCAGCAGCCGCAGGGGGGCGCGATCCTACGAGCAGTACTTC. This codes for CASSRRGARSYEQYF.

The chain employs TRBV6-5 and TRBJ1-5; D ambiguous. The V end was cut by 0 bases, the J end by 5 bases, with 11 bases between. CDR3 size: 15 residues. Germline CDR1 reads MNHEY; CDR2 reads SVGAGI. The CDR3 DNA follows: TGTGCCAGCAGTTACTCGAGCGGAAGGGATCAGCCCCAGCATTTT. It encodes CASSYSSGRDQPQHF.

The table lists this clone with a few counts. Within the sample, other DNA sequences also encode this same CDR3. The chain recombines TRBV29-1 with TRBJ1-2, with 8 bases identical to TRBD1. Trimming took 4 bases from V and 2 from J; bases not matched to a gene: 0. The CDR3 runs 12 residues. Germline values: CDR1 SQVTM, CDR2 ANQGSEA. The CDR3 DNA is TGCAGCGTTGGGACAGGGAACTATGGCTACACCTTC. It yields the protein CSVGTGNYGYTF.

The chain recombines TRBV7-3 with TRBJ1-2, with TRBD1 matching 8 bases. V shed 5 bases, J shed 4 bases, and the junction held 3 bases outside the gene matches. CDR3 length equals 13 residues. Germline V gives CDR1 SGHTA, CDR2 FQGTGA. The CDR3 DNA reads as TGTGCCAGCAGCGCTGGACAGGGCTATGGCTACACCTTC. Protein: CASSAGQGYGYTF.

J is TRBJ2-1 and V is TRBV4-3; 7 bases are shared with TRBD2. This CDR3 spans 17 amino acids. The J segment lost 2 bases and the V segment lost 0 bases, leaving 7 bases of the junction unmatched. Germline V gives CDR1 LGHNA, CDR2 YSLEER. The CDR3 region has the DNA TGCGCCAGCAGCCAAGATCGCCCTAGCGGAGCCTACAATGAGCAGTTCTTC. Its translation is CASSQDRPSGAYNEQFF.

CDR3 sequence: CASSFRDRGEETQYF. The CDR3 nucleotides are TGTGCCAGCAGTTTTAGGGACAGGGGCGAAGAGACCCAGTACTTC. This chain links TRBV28 with TRBJ2-5; TRBD1 matches at 10 bases. Germline lookup yields CDR1 MDHEN and CDR2 SYDVKM. CDR3 length: 15 residues. V lost 3 bases and J lost 3; bases outside the gene matches: 4.

This clone was detected only a few times. The V and J genes are TRBV27 and TRBJ1-1; no clear D gene. CDR3 length: 13 residues. Per germline, CDR1 MNHEY and CDR2 SMNVEV (reference sequence). V lost 4 bases, J lost 3 bases, and 9 bases lay in between. CDR3 in amino acids: CASSSRWDTEAFF. The CDR3 region has the DNA TGTGCCAGCAGTTCGAGGTGGGACACTGAAGCTTTCTTT.

The chain recombines TRBV30 with TRBJ1-5; TRBD1 might be the D (5 bases). Per germline, CDR1 GTSNPN and CDR2 SVGIG (reference sequence). The ends were cut back, 0 bases at V and 2 bases at J, with 14 bases in the middle. The CDR3 is made up of 16 amino acids. The CDR3 DNA reads TGTGCCTGGAGTGTAGGAGGGGCGAGGGGCAATCAGCCCCAGCATTTT. Translated, it gives CAWSVGGARGNQPQHF.

The chain is built from TRBV6-5 and TRBJ2-3; D remains ambiguous. The germline V gene has CDR1 MNHEY and CDR2 SVGAGI. There are 13 residues in the CDR3. Between the trimmed V and J ends, which lost 3 bases and 2 bases, there was a span of 6 bases. The CDR3 DNA reads TGTGCCAGCAGTTATCGGTACACAGATACGCAGTATTTT. This gives the protein CASSYRYTDTQYF.

The CDR3 sequence is CASSTTGFGGEQYF. The DNA of the CDR3 is TGTGCCAGCAGTACCACAGGGTTCGGAGGCGAGCAGTACTTC. The chain joins TRBV6-6 to TRBJ2-7, with D possibly TRBD1 on 6 matching bases. CDR1 and CDR2 (germline): MNHNY, SVGAGI (reference sequence). This CDR3 is 14 amino acids long. Trimming pared 5 bases from V and 6 bases from J, leaving 17 bases between.